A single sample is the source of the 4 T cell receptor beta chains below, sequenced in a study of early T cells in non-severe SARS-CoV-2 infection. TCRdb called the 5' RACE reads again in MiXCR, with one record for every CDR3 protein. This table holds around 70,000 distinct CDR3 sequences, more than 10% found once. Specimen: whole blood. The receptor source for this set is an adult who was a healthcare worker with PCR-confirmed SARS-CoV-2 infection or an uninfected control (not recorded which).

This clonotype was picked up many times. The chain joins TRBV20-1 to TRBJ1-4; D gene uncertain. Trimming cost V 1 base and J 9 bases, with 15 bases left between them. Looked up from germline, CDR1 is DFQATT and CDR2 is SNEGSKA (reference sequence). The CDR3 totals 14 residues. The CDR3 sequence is CSARAVSPPKKLFF. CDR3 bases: TGCAGTGCTAGAGCGGTTTCTCCACCCAAAAAACTGTTTTTT.

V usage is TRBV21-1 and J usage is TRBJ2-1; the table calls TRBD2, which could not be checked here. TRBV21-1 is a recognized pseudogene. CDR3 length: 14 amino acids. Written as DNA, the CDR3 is TGTGCCAAACAATTAGCGGGGGGCTCTCATGAGCAGTTCTTC. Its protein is CAKQLAGGSHEQFF.

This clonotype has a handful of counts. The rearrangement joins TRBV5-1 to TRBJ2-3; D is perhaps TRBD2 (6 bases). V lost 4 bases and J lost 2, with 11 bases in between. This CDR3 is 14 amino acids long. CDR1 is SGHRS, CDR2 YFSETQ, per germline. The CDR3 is CASSRGLSTDTQYF. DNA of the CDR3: TGCGCCAGCAGCAGGGGACTTTCCACAGATACGCAGTATTTT. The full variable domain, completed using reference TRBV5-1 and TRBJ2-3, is KAGVTQTPRYLIKTRGQQVTLSCSPISGHRSVSWYQQTPGQGLQFLFEYFSETQRNKGNFPGRFSGRQFSNSRSEMNVSTLELGDSALYLCASSRGLSTDTQYFGPGTRLTVL.

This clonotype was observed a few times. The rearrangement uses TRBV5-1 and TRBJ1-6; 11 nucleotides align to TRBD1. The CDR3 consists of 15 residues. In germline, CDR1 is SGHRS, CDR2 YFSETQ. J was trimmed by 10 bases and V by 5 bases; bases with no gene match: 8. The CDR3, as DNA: TGCGCCAGCAGGGTATCGGGACAGGGGGTCTCACCCCTCCACTTT. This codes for CASRVSGQGVSPLHF.